These 5 T cell receptor beta chains share one sample of origin, sequenced in a study of blood T cell repertoires in COVID-19. The repertoire was sequenced with immunoSEQ multiplex PCR; TCRdb's copy has only in-frame clones and lacks some. Among around 290,000 clones, around 86% were seen once, and the ten largest hold approximately 2.4%. Input material: PBMCs or T cells enriched from blood (not recorded which). The receptor source for this set is a woman aged 18-29 years who had recovered from COVID-19.

This clone was observed a few times. This chain uses TRBV29-1 with TRBJ2-5; possibly TRBD1 for D (5 bases). The ends were cut back, 0 bases at V and 0 bases at J, with 14 bases in the middle. Germline V gives CDR1 SQVTM, CDR2 ANQGSEA. The CDR3 length is 16 residues. The CDR3 region has the DNA TGCAGCGTTGAAGATCGGGCCAGGGTTTACCAAGAGACCCAGTACTTC. Translating it yields CSVEDRARVYQETQYF. Using reference TRBV29-1 and TRBJ2-5 for the parts outside the CDR3, the full variable domain is SAVISQKPSRDICQRGTSLTIQCQVDSQVTMMFWYRQQPGQSLTLIATANQGSEATYESGFVIDKFPISRPNLTFSTLTVSNMSPEDSSIYLCSVEDRARVYQETQYFGPGTRLLVL.

The chain couples TRBV3-1 (or the pseudogene TRBV3-2) to TRBJ2-7; no reliable D call. This CDR3 region has 13 residues. Germline values: CDR1 LGHDT, CDR2 YNNKEL (reference sequence). V dropped 4 bases and J dropped 3 bases, with 10 bases sitting between them. CDR3 region: CASSPGHYYEQYF. DNA of the CDR3: TGTGCCAGCAGCCCCGGCCACTACTACGAGCAGTACTTC.

This chain uses TRBV28 with TRBJ1-1; 7 bases agree with TRBD1. Germline V gene data show CDR1 as MDHEN and CDR2 as SYDVKM. Trimming took 5 bases from V and 0 from J; bases not matched to a gene: 12. The CDR3 is 17 residues long. CDR3 in amino acids: CASSPTGASIMNTEAFF. DNA for the CDR3: TGTGCCAGCAGTCCTACAGGGGCTTCCATCATGAACACTGAAGCTTTCTTT.

The rearrangement joins TRBV30 to TRBJ2-2; 7 bases are a match to TRBD2. Germline-derived CDR1 and CDR2 are GTSNPN and SVGIG (reference sequence). The J segment lost 1 base and the V segment lost 4 bases, leaving 9 bases of the junction unmatched. This CDR3 is 16 amino acids long. CDR3 in amino acids: CAWKLRGRVNTGELFF. The CDR3 DNA reads TGTGCCTGGAAACTTCGGGGGAGGGTGAACACCGGGGAGCTGTTTTTT.

The V call is TRBV10-1, the J call TRBJ2-7; 9 bases agree with TRBD1. This CDR3 has 14 residues. V was pared by 5 bases and J by 2 bases, with 4 bases of the junction left unmatched. Germline V CDR1 and CDR2: WNHNN, SYGVQD (reference sequence). In DNA, the CDR3 is TGCGCCAGCAGTCGGACAGGGGACCCCTACGAGCAGTACTTC. It yields the protein CASSRTGDPYEQYF.